This T cell receptor beta chain stems from a study of monozygotic twins with inflammatory bowel disease. Study results and limitations: By inverse Simpson index, TCRbeta diversity was lower in IBD patients than in healthy co-twins. Results did not support any single strong IBD-associated signal or clonotype.

Skipping T cell sorting, the study isolated total RNA directly from whole blood. Each UMI, carrying a 6-nucleotide sample barcode, came from template switching. TCRdb reprocessed the 5' RACE reads and keeps a single row for each CDR3 protein, giving no DNA. The specimen's table records tens of thousands of distinct CDR3 sequences. Comments on this clonotype: The antigen remains undetermined.

This CDR3 contains 11 residues. Germline values: CDR1 LGHDT, CDR2 YNNKEL (reference sequence). This receptor was taken from a human donor with ulcerative colitis or Crohn's disease, or a healthy co-twin of an affected twin (not recorded which). This chain connects TRBV3-1 to TRBJ1-2. Sample: blood. This CDR3 reads CATTDGYGYTF.